Listed below are T cell receptor beta chains from one sample, sequenced in a study of Tregs in tolerant kidney transplant recipients. Produced via immunoSEQ multiplex PCR; TCRdb's table is partial and in-frame only. The data contain 65,000 to 85,000 clones, roughly 90% of them seen just once; the ten biggest clones take up 1.6%. The sequencing here drew on CD4+ T cells from blood (PBMCs), taken 24 months after the transplant. These receptors were taken from a human patient who received a combined kidney and bone marrow transplant. The graft donor may have given rise to some T cells. Each CDR3 is given with its conserved first and last residue. A D gene is named only where the DNA matches it firmly. Not all rows give a size; the values are once, few, many and, for expanded clones, a class.

cdr3_nt,cdr3_aa,j_call,clone_size,d_call,v_call
TGTGCCTGGAGCCCATACTCCCTCGGGAGTGCGCAGTATTTT,CAWSPYSLGSAQYF,TRBJ2-3,.,.,TRBV30
TGTGCCAGCAGCCAAAACGGACTAGCAGACATTCAGTACTTC,CASSQNGLADIQYF,TRBJ2-4,.,TRBD2,TRBV4-2
TGTGCCAGCAGTCTCCTGACATCTACCGGGGAGCTGTTTTTT,CASSLLTSTGELFF,TRBJ2-2,few,.,TRBV27
TGTGCCAGCAGCTTAAGCCGGGAGGGGAAACGCGAGCAGTACTTC,CASSLSREGKREQYF,TRBJ2-7,.,TRBD2,TRBV7-2
TGTGCCAGCAGATACAGATATTCCTATGGCTACACCTTC,CASRYRYSYGYTF,TRBJ1-2,.,.,TRBV27
TGTGCCAGCAGTACAGGGGGCACAGGAAACACCATATATTTT,CASSTGGTGNTIYF,TRBJ1-3,.,TRBD1,TRBV6-5
TGCAGCGTTGAAGTAACAGGTGTGTCTGAAGCTTTCTTT,CSVEVTGVSEAFF,TRBJ1-1,.,.,TRBV29-1
TGTGCCACCAGCTCCCGGACAGGGTTATCACCCCTCCACTTT,CATSSRTGLSPLHF,TRBJ1-6,.,TRBD1,TRBV15
TGCGCCAGCAGCCCGCGGGGTAGCACAGATACGCAGTATTTT,CASSPRGSTDTQYF,TRBJ2-3,.,.,TRBV4-3
TGTGCCAGCAGCCAAGGGACCCTAGCGGGGGGCTTCACAGATACGCAGTATTTT,CASSQGTLAGGFTDTQYF,TRBJ2-3,.,TRBD2,TRBV4-2
TGTGCCAGAAGCCCAGGACTAACCCCTAGCACAGATACGCAGTATTTT,CARSPGLTPSTDTQYF,TRBJ2-3,few,.,TRBV5-3
TGTGCCAGCAGCTTACTCAGGGGGTCTATAGATACGCAGTATTTT,CASSLLRGSIDTQYF,TRBJ2-3,.,TRBD1,TRBV7-2
TGTGCCAGCAGCTTAGGGACTAGCGGGAGAGGGGAGCAAGAGACCCAGTACTTC,CASSLGTSGRGEQETQYF,TRBJ2-5,once,TRBD2,TRBV7-9
TGCGCCAGCAGCCAAGAAGTGGCCAGGGGCACAGATACGCAGTATTTT,CASSQEVARGTDTQYF,TRBJ2-3,.,.,TRBV4-3
TGTGCCAGCATACTAGTTCACGAGCAGTACTTC,CASILVHEQYF,TRBJ2-7,.,.,TRBV2
TGTGCCAGCAGTTACCAACTAGCGGGGGCTCAAGAGACCCAGTACTTC,CASSYQLAGAQETQYF,TRBJ2-5,.,TRBD2,TRBV6-5
TGTGCCAGCAGCCTACCGGGACAGGGTAACTATGGCTACACCTTC,CASSLPGQGNYGYTF,TRBJ1-2,.,TRBD1,TRBV7-8
TGTGCCAGCAGCTGGACTAGCGGGAGTTACAATGAGCAGTTCTTC,CASSWTSGSYNEQFF,TRBJ2-1,.,TRBD2,TRBV7-2
TGTGCCAGCAGCTTAGGGGCACCCTTCTCTGGAAACACCATATATTTT,CASSLGAPFSGNTIYF,TRBJ1-3,.,.,TRBV7-2
TGTGCCAGCAGCTTAGCGCTCGGGGGAGGCTCCTATAATTCCCCCCTCCACTTT,CASSLALGGGSYNSPLHF,TRBJ1-6,.,.,TRBV7-9
TGTGCCAGCAGTGATAGGAAGTCGCGGGAGAGCTCCTACGAGCAGTACTTC,CASSDRKSRESSYEQYF,TRBJ2-7,once,TRBD2,TRBV2
TGTGCCAGCAGTGGCGGGACAGGGGTGTACGAGCAGTACTTC,CASSGGTGVYEQYF,TRBJ2-7,.,TRBD1,TRBV6-1
TGTGCCTGGACGGGAAACACAGATACGCAGTATTTT,CAWTGNTDTQYF,TRBJ2-3,.,.,TRBV30
TGTGCCTCGGTGGGGCAGGCGAACACTGAAGCTTTCTTT,CASVGQANTEAFF,TRBJ1-1,.,.,TRBV7-9
TGTGCCAGCAGTCGTCAGGGGGCAGATACGCAGTATTTT,CASSRQGADTQYF,TRBJ2-3,.,TRBD1,TRBV13
TGTGCCAGCTCACACGGGACACCTAGCACAGATACGCAGTATTTT,CASSHGTPSTDTQYF,TRBJ2-3,.,.,TRBV18
TGTGCCAGCAGTGAAAACGGTGGACAGTTGTACGAGCAGTACTTC,CASSENGGQLYEQYF,TRBJ2-7,.,.,TRBV6-1
TGTGCCAGCAGCTTGGTGGCTAGCGAAGAGACCCAGTACTTC,CASSLVASEETQYF,TRBJ2-5,.,.,TRBV5-4